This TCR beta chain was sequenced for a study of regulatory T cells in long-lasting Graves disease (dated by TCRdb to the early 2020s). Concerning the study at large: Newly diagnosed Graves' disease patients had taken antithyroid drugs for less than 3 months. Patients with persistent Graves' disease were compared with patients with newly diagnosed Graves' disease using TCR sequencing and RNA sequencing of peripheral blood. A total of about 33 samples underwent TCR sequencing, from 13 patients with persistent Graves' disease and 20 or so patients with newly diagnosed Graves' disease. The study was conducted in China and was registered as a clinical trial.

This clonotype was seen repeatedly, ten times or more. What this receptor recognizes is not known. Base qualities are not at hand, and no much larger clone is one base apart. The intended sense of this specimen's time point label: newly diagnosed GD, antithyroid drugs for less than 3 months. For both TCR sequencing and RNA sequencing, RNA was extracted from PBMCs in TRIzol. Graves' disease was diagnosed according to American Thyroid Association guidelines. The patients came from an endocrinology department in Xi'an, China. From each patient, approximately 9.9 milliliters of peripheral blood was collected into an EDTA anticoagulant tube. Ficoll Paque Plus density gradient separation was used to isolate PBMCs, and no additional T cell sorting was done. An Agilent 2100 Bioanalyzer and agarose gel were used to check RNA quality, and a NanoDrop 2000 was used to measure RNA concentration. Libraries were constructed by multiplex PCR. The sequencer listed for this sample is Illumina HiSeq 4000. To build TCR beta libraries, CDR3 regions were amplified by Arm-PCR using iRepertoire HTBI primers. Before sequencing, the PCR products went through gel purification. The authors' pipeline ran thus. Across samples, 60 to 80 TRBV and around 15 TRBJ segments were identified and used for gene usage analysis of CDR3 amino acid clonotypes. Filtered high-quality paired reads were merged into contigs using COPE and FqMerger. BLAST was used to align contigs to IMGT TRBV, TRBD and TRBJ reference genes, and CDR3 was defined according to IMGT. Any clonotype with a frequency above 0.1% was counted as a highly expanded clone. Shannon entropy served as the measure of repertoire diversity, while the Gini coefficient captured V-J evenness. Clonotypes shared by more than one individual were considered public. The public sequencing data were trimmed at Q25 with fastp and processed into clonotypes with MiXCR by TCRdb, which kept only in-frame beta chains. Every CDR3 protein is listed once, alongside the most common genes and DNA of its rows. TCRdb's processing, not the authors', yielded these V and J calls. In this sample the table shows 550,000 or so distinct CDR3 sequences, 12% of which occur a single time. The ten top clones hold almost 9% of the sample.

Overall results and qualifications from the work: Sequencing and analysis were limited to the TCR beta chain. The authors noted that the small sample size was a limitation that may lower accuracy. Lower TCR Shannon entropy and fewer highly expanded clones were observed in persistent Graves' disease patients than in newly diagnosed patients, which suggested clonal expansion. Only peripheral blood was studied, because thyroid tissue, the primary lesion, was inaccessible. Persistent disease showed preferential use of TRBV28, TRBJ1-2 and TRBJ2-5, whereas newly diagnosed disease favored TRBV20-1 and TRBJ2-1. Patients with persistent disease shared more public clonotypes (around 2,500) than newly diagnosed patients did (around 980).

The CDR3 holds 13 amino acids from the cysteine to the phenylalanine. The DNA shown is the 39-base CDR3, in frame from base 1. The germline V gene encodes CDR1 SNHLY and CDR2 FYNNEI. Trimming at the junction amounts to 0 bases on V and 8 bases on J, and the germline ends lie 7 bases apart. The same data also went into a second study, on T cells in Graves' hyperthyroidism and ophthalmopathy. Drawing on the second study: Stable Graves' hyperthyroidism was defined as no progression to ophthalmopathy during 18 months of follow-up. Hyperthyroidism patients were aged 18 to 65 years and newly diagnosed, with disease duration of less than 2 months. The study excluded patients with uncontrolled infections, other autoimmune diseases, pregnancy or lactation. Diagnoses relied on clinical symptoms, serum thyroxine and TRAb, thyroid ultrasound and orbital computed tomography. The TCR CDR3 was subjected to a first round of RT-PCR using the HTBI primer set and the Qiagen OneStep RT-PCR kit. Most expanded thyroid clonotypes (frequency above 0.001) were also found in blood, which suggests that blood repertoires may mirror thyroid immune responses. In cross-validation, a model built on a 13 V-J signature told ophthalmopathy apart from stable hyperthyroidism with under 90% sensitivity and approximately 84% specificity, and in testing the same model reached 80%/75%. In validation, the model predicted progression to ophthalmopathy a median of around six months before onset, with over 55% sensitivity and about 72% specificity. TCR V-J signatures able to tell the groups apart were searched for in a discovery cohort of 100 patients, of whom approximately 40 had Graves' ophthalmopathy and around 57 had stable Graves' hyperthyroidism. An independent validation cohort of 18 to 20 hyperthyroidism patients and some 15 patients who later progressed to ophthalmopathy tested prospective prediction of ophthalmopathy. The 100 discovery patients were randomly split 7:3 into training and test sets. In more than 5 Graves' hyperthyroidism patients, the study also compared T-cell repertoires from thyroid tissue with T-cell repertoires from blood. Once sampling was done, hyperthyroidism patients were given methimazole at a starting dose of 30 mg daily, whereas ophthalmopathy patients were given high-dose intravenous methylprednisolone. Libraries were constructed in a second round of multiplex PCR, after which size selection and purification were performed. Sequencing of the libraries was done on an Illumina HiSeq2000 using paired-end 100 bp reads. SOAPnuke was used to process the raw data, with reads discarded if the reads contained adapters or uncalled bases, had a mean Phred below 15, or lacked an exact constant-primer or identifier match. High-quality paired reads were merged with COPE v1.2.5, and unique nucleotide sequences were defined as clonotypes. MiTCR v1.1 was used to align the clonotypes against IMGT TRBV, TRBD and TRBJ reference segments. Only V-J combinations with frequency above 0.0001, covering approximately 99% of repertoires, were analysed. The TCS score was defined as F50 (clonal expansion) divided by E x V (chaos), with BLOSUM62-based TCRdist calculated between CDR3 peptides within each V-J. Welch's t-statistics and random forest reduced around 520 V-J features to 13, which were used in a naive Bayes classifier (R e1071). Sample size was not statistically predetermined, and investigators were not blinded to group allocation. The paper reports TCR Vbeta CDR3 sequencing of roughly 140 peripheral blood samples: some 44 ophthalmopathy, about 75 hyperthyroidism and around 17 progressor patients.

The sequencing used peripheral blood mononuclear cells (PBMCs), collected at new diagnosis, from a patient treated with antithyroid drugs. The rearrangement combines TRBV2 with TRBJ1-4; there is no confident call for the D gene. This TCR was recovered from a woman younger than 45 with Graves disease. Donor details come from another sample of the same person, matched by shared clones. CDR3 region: CASSEARREKLFF. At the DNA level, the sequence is TGTGCCAGCAGTGAAGCGAGACGCGAAAAACTGTTTTTT.